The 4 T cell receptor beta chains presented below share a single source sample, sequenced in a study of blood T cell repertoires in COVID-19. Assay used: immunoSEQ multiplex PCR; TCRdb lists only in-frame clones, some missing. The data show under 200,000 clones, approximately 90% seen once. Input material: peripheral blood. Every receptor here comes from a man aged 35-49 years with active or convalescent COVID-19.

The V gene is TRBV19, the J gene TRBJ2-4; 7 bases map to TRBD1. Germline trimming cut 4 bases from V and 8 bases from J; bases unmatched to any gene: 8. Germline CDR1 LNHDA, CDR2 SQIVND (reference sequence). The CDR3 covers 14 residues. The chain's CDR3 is CASSTRQGGDIQYF. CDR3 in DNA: TGTGCCAGTAGTACTAGACAGGGTGGGGACATTCAGTACTTC.

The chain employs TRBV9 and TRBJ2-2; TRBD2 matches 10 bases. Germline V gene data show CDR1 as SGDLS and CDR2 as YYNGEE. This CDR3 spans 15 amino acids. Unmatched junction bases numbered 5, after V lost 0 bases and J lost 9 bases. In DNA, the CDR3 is TGTGCCAGCAGCGTAGTAGCGGGGGGCCTCCGGGAGCTGTTTTTT. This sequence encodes CASSVVAGGLRELFF.

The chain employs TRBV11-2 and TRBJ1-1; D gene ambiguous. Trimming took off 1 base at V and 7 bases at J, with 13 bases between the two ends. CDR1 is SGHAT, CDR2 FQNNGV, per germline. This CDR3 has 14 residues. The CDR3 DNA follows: TGTGCCAGCAGCTTAGCGTTCGGGGTGGTTGAAGCTTTCTTT. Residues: CASSLAFGVVEAFF.

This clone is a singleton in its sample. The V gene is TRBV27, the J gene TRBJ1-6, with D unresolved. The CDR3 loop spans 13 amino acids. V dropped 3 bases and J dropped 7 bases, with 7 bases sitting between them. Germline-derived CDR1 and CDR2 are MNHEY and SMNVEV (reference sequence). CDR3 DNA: TGTGCCAGCAGTTTCTCCGAGAATTCACCCCTCCACTTT. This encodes CASSFSENSPLHF.